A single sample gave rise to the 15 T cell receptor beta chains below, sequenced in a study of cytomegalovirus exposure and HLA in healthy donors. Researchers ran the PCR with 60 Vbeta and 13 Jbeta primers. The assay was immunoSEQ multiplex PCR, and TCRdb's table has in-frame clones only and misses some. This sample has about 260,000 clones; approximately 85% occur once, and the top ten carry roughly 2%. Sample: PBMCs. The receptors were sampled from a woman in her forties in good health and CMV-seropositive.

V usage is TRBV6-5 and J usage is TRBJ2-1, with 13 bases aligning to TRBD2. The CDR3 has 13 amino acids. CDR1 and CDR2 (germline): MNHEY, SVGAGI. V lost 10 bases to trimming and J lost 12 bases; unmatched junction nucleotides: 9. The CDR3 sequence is CAIGTSGIRGQFF. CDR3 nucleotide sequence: TGTGCCATCGGGACTAGCGGGATAAGGGGGCAGTTCTTC.

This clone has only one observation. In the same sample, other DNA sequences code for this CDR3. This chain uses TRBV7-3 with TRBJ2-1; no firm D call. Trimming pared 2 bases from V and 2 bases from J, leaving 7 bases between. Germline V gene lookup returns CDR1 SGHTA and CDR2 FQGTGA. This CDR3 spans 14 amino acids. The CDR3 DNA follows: TGTGCCAGCAGCTTAGGCGGAACCTACAATGAGCAGTTCTTC. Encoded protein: CASSLGGTYNEQFF.

The CDR3 loop is CASSPRGRDYGYTF. CDR3 DNA sequence: TGTGCCAGCAGTCCCAGGGGGCGCGACTATGGCTACACCTTC. V gene TRBV28 combines with J gene TRBJ1-2; 8 bases are shared with TRBD1. The ends lost 5 bases at V and 3 bases at J; junction bases unmatched: 5. The CDR3 is 14 amino acids. Germline CDR1 and CDR2: MDHEN and SYDVKM.

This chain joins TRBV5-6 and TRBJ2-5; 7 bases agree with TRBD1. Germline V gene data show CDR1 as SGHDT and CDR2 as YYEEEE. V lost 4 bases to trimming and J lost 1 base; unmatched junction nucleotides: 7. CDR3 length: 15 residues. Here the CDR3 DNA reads TGTGCCAGCAGCCCGTGGGCAGGGGGCCAAGAGACCCAGTACTTC. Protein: CASSPWAGGQETQYF.

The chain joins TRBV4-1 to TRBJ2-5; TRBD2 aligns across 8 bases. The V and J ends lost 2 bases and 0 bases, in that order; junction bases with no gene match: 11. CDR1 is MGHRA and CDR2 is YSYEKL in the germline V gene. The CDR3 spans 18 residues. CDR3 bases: TGCGCCAGCAGCCAATTTCTGGCGGGAGGAAACAACCAAGAGACCCAGTACTTC. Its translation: CASSQFLAGGNNQETQYF.

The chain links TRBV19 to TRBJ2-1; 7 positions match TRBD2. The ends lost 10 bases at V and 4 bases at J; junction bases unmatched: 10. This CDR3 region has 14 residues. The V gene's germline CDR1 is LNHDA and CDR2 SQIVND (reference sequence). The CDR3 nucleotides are TGTGCCACCGGGGGGTCTCTCATATACAATGAGCAGTTCTTC. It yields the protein CATGGSLIYNEQFF.

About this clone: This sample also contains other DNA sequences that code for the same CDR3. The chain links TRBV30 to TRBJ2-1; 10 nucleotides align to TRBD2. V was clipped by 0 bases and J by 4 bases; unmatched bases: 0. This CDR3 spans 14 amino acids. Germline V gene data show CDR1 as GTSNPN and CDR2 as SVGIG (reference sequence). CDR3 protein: CAWSVTSGYNEQFF. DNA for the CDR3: TGTGCCTGGAGTGTGACTAGCGGGTACAATGAGCAGTTCTTC. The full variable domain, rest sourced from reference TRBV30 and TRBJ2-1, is SQTIHQWPATLVQPVGSPLSLECTVEGTSNPNLYWYRQAAGRGLQLLFYSVGIGQISSEVPQNLSASRPQDRQFILSSKKLLLSDSGFYLCAWSVTSGYNEQFFGPGTRLTVL.

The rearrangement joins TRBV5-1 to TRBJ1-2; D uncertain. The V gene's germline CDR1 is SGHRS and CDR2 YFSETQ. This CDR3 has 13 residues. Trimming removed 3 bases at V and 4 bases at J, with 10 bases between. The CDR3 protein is CASSSEGLYGYTF. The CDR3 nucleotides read TGCGCCAGCAGCTCCGAGGGCCTCTATGGCTACACCTTC.

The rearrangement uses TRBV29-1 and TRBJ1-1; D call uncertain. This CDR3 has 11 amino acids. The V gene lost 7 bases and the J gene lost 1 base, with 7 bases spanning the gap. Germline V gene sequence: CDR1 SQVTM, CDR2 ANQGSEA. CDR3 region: CSGSENTEAFF. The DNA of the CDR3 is TGCAGCGGAAGCGAGAACACTGAAGCTTTCTTT.

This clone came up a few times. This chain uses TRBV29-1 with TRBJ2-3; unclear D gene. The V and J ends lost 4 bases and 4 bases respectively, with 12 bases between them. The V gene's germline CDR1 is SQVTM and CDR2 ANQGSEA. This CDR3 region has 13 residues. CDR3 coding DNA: TGCAGCGTTGCTGTGTCCGCGGCAGATACGCAGTATTTT. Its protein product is CSVAVSAADTQYF.

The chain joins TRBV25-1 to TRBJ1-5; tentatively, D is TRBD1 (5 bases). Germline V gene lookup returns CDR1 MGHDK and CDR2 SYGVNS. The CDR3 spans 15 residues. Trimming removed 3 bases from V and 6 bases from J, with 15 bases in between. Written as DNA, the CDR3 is TGTGCCAGCAGTGAGGGGGGGTCGGCCCGTCAGCCCCAGCATTTT. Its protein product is CASSEGGSARQPQHF.

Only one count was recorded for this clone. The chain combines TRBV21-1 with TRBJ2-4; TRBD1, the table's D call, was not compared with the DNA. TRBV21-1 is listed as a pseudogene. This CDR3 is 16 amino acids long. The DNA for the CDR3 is TGTGCCAGCAGCAAAGGGGGACAGGGGGCCAAAAACATTCAGTACTTC. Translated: CASSKGGQGAKNIQYF.

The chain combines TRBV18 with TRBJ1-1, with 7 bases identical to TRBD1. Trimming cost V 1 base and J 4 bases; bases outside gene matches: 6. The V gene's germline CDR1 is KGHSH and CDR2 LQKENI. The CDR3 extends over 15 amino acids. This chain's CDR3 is CASSPQTSGGTEAFF. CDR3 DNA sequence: TGTGCCAGCTCACCACAGACCTCAGGGGGCACTGAAGCTTTCTTT.

The CDR3 loop is CASSLMAGEGQFF. The CDR3 coding sequence is TGCGCCAGCAGCTTAATGGCTGGGGAGGGGCAGTTCTTC. The V and J genes are TRBV5-1 and TRBJ2-1; 7 bases map to TRBD2. Germline V gives CDR1 SGHRS, CDR2 YFSETQ. CDR3 size: 13 residues. J gave up 12 bases and V 2 bases, and 8 bases lay outside the gene matches.

The CDR3 DNA is TGTGCCTGGAGTGTACGGTACGAGCAGTACTTC. It specifies CAWSVRYEQYF. The chain joins TRBV30 to TRBJ2-7; D not resolved. There are 11 residues in the CDR3. V was shortened by 0 bases and J by 4 bases, with 4 bases between the two germline ends. The V gene's germline CDR1 is GTSNPN and CDR2 SVGIG (reference sequence).